The clone carrying this T cell receptor (beta chain) showed up just a few times. TCRdb fed the RT-PCR reads into MiXCR, producing one record per CDR3 protein. The sample carries 550,000 to 750,000 distinct CDR3 sequences, approximately 14% recorded once. Trimming removed 4 bases from V and 6 bases from J, with 16 bases in between. This CDR3 has 15 amino acids. Germline V lookup: CDR1 KGHDR, CDR2 SFDVKD. This clonotype originated in a female donor in good health, serving as a healthy control. The specimen was memory CD4+ T cells from blood. The genes are TRBV24-1 and TRBJ2-3; possible D gene TRBD2, 6 bases. Here the CDR3 reads CATSDVGGITDTQYF. The CDR3 DNA is TGTGCCACCAGTGACGTCGGAGGGATTACGGATACGCAGTATTTT.